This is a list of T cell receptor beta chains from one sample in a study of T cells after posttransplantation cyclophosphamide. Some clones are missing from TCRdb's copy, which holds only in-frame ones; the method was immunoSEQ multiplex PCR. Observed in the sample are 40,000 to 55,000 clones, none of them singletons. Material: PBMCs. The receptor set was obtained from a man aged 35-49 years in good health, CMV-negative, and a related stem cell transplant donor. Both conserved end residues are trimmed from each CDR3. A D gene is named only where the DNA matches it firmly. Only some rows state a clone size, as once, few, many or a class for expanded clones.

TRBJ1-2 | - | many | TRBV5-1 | ASSLGAGNYGYT
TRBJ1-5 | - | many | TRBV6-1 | ASSDLSGVGQPQH
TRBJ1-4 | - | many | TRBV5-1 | ASSLAGTATNEKLF
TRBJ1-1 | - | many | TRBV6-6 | ASSRQTANTEAF
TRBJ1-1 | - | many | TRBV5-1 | ASSLEPGTEAF
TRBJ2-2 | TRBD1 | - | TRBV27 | ASRGQGGLYTGELF
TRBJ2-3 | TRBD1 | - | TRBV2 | ASSETGQSMTSTDTQY
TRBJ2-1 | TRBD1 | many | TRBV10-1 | ASSKTGGLYNEQF
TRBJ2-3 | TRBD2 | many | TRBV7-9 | ASSLAGLVTDTQY
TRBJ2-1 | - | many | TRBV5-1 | ASSKGDTNGEQF
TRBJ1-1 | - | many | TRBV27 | ASSLSVRGNTEAF
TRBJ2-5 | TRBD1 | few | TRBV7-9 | ASSFPTGPYPSGTQY
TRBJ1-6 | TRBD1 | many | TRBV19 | ATRGDKDRALH
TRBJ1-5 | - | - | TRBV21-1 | ASSKAQGGYQPQH
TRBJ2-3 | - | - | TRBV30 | AWSVQWDTQY
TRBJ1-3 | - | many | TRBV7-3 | ASSRGEGNTIY
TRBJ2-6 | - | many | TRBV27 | ASSLKGVGGAGANVLT
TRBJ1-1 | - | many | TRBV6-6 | ASSYSREQPNTEAF
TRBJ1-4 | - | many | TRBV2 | ASATGLTNEKLF
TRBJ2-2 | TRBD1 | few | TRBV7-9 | ASSFPARTGENTGELF
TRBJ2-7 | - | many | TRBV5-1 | ASSRDAGEQY
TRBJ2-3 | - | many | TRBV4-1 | ASSQLQVSTDTQY
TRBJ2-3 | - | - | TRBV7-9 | ASTSGTRADTQY
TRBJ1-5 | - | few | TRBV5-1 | ASSLQGLGHQPQH
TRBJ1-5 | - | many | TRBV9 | ASSLRTVGEEGNQPQH
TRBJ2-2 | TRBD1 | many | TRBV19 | ASRQGALTGELF
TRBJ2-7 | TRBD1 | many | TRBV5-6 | ASSLAFGTAAYEQY
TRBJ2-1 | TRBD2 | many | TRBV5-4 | ASSPTTSGEQF
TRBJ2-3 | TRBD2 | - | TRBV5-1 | ASSLAGGSGNTDTQY
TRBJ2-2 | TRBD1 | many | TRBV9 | ASSVAGGWSTGELF
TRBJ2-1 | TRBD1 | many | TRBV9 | ASTLLGQAPSNEQF
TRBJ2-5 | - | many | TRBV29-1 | SVEYPGKIETQY
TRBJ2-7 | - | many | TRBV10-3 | AISGDIVYEQY
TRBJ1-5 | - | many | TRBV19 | ASSIGVGQGIGQPQH
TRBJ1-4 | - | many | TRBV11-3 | ASSLGSYNAVNEKLF
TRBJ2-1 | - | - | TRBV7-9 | ASSLKSSYNEQF
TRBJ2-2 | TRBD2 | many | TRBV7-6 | ASSFRTSGANTGELF
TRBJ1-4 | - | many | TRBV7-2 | ASSLGIDYPNEKLF
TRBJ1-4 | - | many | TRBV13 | ASSSSRDGKLF
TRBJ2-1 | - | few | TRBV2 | ASSPSLIGYYNEQF